This TCR beta chain was retrieved from a study of cytomegalovirus exposure and HLA in healthy donors. Study details: Around 87 million unique TCRs, all from HLA-typed donors, were included in an early release of the data.

V trimming: 5 bases; J trimming: 1 base; junction bases outside the gene matches: 10. The CDR3 extends over 18 amino acids. Germline CDR1 SGHTS, CDR2 YDEGEE. Both 60 Vbeta primers and 13 Jbeta primers went into the PCR. Assay: immunoSEQ multiplex PCR; the TCRdb copy retains only in-frame clones and omits some. Counted here are around 120,000 clones, around 84% occurring once; the ten biggest clones make up roughly 5.9%. The clonotype was recovered from a woman aged 40-49 years in good health and CMV-seronegative. Input material: PBMCs. The chain links TRBV5-8 to TRBJ2-2, with 11 bases that match TRBD2. The CDR3 region is CASRRVRGLAGNTGELFF. CDR3 bases: TGTGCCAGCAGAAGGGTGAGAGGACTAGCGGGGAACACCGGGGAGCTGTTTTTT.